This TCR beta chain was sequenced during a study of shared clonotypes between healthy human individuals. About the research overall: Plates per donor: three CD4 naive, three CD4 memory, two CD8 naive, one CD8 memory.

Study-level points and caveats: A handful of donors held about 5% of naive CD4 clonotypes in common. Expectations were that clonotype sharing among donors would be affected by sequencing depth.

Germline-derived CDR1 and CDR2 are MDHEN and SYDVKM. The CDR3 contains 15 residues. V lost 6 bases, J lost 2 bases, and 17 bases lay in between. Sequencing used immunoSEQ multiplex PCR; TCRdb keeps in-frame clones, though not all of them. The sample includes around 1,900,000 clones, about 93% of them seen just once. As defined, naive CD8 cells were CD45RO-negative and positively selected for CCR7, with terminally differentiated effector memory CD45RA+ cells excluded. The study drew all its donors from Caucasian adults living in Nashville, Tennessee. As to this clone: The antigen is not known.

The chain employs TRBV28 and TRBJ2-7; tentative D call: TRBD2 (5 bases). This TCR was recovered from a man between 18 and 29 years old in good health. Some clones in this sample may be carry-over from other donors' samples. The sequenced material came from naive CD8+ T cells from PBMCs. The CDR3 sequence is CASRALLVPAYEQYF. The CDR3 DNA is TGTGCCAGCAGGGCCTTACTAGTTCCTGCCTACGAGCAGTACTTC.